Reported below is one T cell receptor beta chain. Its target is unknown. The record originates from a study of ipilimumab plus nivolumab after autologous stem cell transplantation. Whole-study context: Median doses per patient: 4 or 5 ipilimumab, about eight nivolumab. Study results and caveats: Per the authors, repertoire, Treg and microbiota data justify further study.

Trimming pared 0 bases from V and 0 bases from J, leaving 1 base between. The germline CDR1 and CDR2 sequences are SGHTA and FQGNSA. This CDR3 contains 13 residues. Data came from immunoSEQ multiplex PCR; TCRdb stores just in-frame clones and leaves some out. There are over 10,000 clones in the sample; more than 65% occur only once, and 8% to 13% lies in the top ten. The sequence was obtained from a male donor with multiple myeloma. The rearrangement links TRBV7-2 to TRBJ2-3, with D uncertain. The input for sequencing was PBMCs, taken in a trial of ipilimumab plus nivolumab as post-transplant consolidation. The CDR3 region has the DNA TGTGCCAGCAGCTTAGCTAGCACAGATACGCAGTATTTT. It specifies CASSLASTDTQYF.